This TCR beta chain appears in the sequencing data of a study of cytomegalovirus exposure and HLA in healthy donors. Study-level information: Unique TCRs from HLA-typed donors, some 85 million of them, were held in an early data release.

Notes on the study in general: Despite most TCR sequences being rare, some public TCRs occurred in many donors. Later work found most CMV-associated TCR beta chains apparently HLA-restricted.

In nominal health when sampled, donors likely had unrecorded immune exposures nonetheless. Worth noting for this clone: The antigen remains unidentified.

This PCR relied on a set of 60 Vbeta primers and 13 Jbeta primers. The repertoire was sequenced with immunoSEQ multiplex PCR; TCRdb's copy has only in-frame clones and lacks some. The sample carries around 100,000 clones, over 60% recorded once. This CDR3 is 13 amino acids long. Trimming pared 3 bases from V and 5 bases from J, leaving 9 bases between. Looked up from germline, CDR1 is LNHDA and CDR2 is SQIVND (reference sequence). The genes are TRBV19 and TRBJ2-3, with a weak D call TRBD1 (6 bases). This TCR was sampled from a man in his fifties or sixties in good health and CMV-seropositive. Input material: PBMCs. DNA for the CDR3: TGTGCCAGTAGTATCACAGGGCTAGATACGCAGTATTTT. This gives the protein CASSITGLDTQYF.